The 29 T cell receptor beta chains in this list originate from one sample, sequenced in a study of CD8 T cells in Susac syndrome. It was with random hexamers that 0.5 to 1 ug RNA was reverse transcribed. One entry per CDR3 protein, called by TCRdb with MiXCR from the immunoSEQ multiplex PCR reads. The sample shows a few hundred thousand distinct CDR3 sequences, roughly 95% of them seen only once. Sequencing was performed on CD4+ T cells from PBMCs. Every receptor here comes from a human donor with multiple sclerosis.

This chain connects TRBV29-1 to TRBJ1-1; the D is unclear. Germline V lookup: CDR1 SQVTM, CDR2 ANQGSEA. The CDR3 runs 12 residues. V dropped 0 bases and J dropped 10 bases, with 12 bases sitting between them. The CDR3 here is CSVEDGRKGAFF. CDR3 bases: TGCAGCGTTGAAGATGGACGAAAGGGAGCTTTCTTT.

This chain uses TRBV30 with TRBJ2-1; 8 positions agree with TRBD2. Germline CDR1 is GTSNPN and CDR2 is SVGIG (reference sequence). V gave up 2 bases and J gave up 12 bases; unmatched junction bases: 6. This CDR3 contains 12 residues. The CDR3 here is CAWSNSGVRQFF. CDR3 nucleotide sequence: TGTGCCTGGAGTAATAGCGGGGTCCGGCAGTTCTTC.

About this clonotype itself: One end of the junction does not line up with germline, which may come from a read error. The V and J genes are TRBV12-5 and TRBJ2-5; D unresolved. This CDR3 contains 13 residues. CDR1 and CDR2 from the germline V gene are LGHNT and FRNRAP. The CDR3 nucleotides read TGTGCTAGTGGTTTGGTACACCAGGAGACCCAGTACTTC. It specifies CASGLVHQETQYF.

The chain carries TRBV20-1 and TRBJ2-5, with 14 bases identical to TRBD2. From germline, CDR1 is DFQATT and CDR2 SNEGSKA (reference sequence). This CDR3 is 15 amino acids long. Germline trimming cut 6 bases from V and 5 bases from J; bases unmatched to any gene: 8. CDR3: CSAGGTSGRSETQYF. CDR3 DNA sequence: TGCAGTGCCGGCGGGACTAGCGGGAGATCGGAGACCCAGTACTTC.

The chain carries TRBV29-1 and TRBJ2-7, with 7 bases that match TRBD2. The CDR3 is 11 amino acids. Germline CDR1 SQVTM, CDR2 ANQGSEA. V gave up 3 bases and J gave up 7 bases; unmatched junction bases: 3. CDR3 nucleotides: TGCAGCGTTGAGGGGGGGAGGGAGCAGTACTTC. Translated, it gives CSVEGGREQYF.

V usage is TRBV5-6 and J usage is TRBJ2-1; 7 bases line up with TRBD2. The CDR3 has 15 residues. The junction had 13 bases not matched to a gene; V was cut back by 4 bases and J by 9 bases. Germline V gene data show CDR1 as SGHDT and CDR2 as YYEEEE. CDR3 protein: CASSRLEAREGEQFF. CDR3 nucleotide sequence: TGTGCCAGCAGCCGCCTTGAGGCCAGGGAGGGTGAGCAGTTCTTC. The full variable domain, in which reference TRBV5-6 and TRBJ2-1 provide the parts outside the CDR3, is DAGVTQSPTHLIKTRGQQVTLRCSPKSGHDTVSWYQQALGQGPQFIFQYYEEEERQRGNFPDRFSGHQFPNYSSELNVNALLLGDSALYLCASSRLEAREGEQFFGPGTRLTVL.

The chain couples TRBV30 to TRBJ2-1; D gene unclear. V gave up 3 bases and J gave up 9 bases, with 9 bases separating them. The CDR3 extends over 11 amino acids. The V gene's germline CDR1 is GTSNPN and CDR2 SVGIG (reference sequence). CDR3 loop: CAWRSNSEQFF. In DNA form, the CDR3 reads TGTGCCTGGAGATCCAATTCTGAGCAGTTCTTC.

The V and J genes are TRBV11-2 and TRBJ2-3; TRBD1 or TRBD2 may be the D gene (7 bases each). Per the germline V gene, CDR1 is SGHAT and CDR2 is FQNNGV. CDR3 length: 15 residues. V lost 5 bases and J lost 4, with 16 bases in between. The CDR3 DNA reads as TGTGCCAGCAGCCCAGGACCAGGGGGGGCAGATACGCAGTATTTT. It encodes CASSPGPGGADTQYF.

The rearrangement links TRBV6-5 to TRBJ2-5, with a weak D call TRBD1 (5 bases). The CDR3 spans 14 residues. V was shortened by 0 bases and J by 3 bases, with 8 bases between the two germline ends. Germline-derived CDR1 and CDR2 are MNHEY and SVGAGI. CDR3 sequence reads: CASSYSAGKETQYF. CDR3 nucleotides: TGTGCCAGCAGTTACTCGGCAGGGAAAGAGACCCAGTACTTC.

This clonotype was counted a few times. This sequence joins TRBV6-5 and TRBJ1-3; TRBD1 might be the D (6 bases). Trimming cost V 2 bases and J 1 base, with 9 bases left between them. The CDR3 is 15 amino acids. The germline V gene has CDR1 MNHEY and CDR2 SVGAGI. The CDR3 DNA reads TGTGCCAGCAGTTACACTCAGGGGTCTGGAAACACCATATATTTT. Its protein product is CASSYTQGSGNTIYF.

The chain has TRBV6-5 and TRBJ2-5; unclear D gene. Trimming cost V 0 bases and J 1 base, with 6 bases left between them. This CDR3 contains 14 residues. Germline loops: CDR1 MNHEY, CDR2 SVGAGI. In nucleotides, the CDR3 is TGTGCCAGCAGTTACTCTTTGTTCCAAGAGACCCAGTACTTC. Its protein is CASSYSLFQETQYF.

Comment on this clonotype: At one of its ends the junction is not consistent with the germline gene, which may arise from a read error. The rearrangement joins TRBV6-5 to TRBJ1-6, with D uncertain. The CDR3 contains 14 residues. Germline lookup yields CDR1 MNHEY and CDR2 SVGAGI. The CDR3 region is CASSLDQQDSPLHF. Here the CDR3 DNA reads TGTGCCAGCAGCCTAGATCAGCAAGATTCACCCCTCCATTTT.

CDR3 nucleotide sequence: TGTGCCAGCAGGTCCCCGGGCCCCCAAAACATTCAGTACTTC. Amino acid sequence: CASRSPGPQNIQYF. The gene calls are TRBV25-1 and TRBJ2-4; D uncertain. CDR1 and CDR2 (germline): MGHDK, SYGVNS. This CDR3 contains 14 residues. V lost 6 bases and J 5 bases, leaving 14 bases between the germline ends.

The V call is TRBV12-3 or TRBV12-4, the J call TRBJ2-2, with 9 bases matching TRBD1. CDR3 length: 16 amino acids. V shed 6 bases, J shed 5 bases, and the junction held 10 bases outside the gene matches. The CDR3 bases are TGTGCCAGCAGCCCAGTTGGACAGGGGTTGACCGGGGAGCTGTTTTTT. This codes for CASSPVGQGLTGELFF.

The gene calls are TRBV6-1 and TRBJ2-7; no reliable D call. This CDR3 has 14 amino acids. Trimming left V 8 bases short and J 2 bases short, with 16 bases between. Germline V gives CDR1 MNHNS, CDR2 SASEGT. CDR3 in DNA: TGTGCCAGCCTTATCACCCTAGACACCTACGAGCAGTACTTC. Translation: CASLITLDTYEQYF.

V usage is TRBV20-1 and J usage is TRBJ1-2; TRBD1 might be the D (5 bases). The germline V gene has CDR1 DFQATT and CDR2 SNEGSKA (reference sequence). This CDR3 is 13 amino acids long. V shed 3 bases and J shed 5 bases, with 13 bases lying between them. As DNA, the CDR3 is TGCAGTGCTAGCCCGACCGCAGGGTATGGCTACACCTTC. As protein: CSASPTAGYGYTF.

The rearrangement uses TRBV4-1 and TRBJ2-5; D is unresolved. The V gene lost 1 base and the J gene lost 7 bases, with 13 bases spanning the gap. From germline, CDR1 is MGHRA and CDR2 YSYEKL. This CDR3 contains 14 residues. CDR3: CASSQGVTRGTQYF. CDR3 sequence (DNA): TGCGCCAGCAGCCAAGGGGTGACGCGCGGGACCCAGTACTTC.

The chain links TRBV20-1 to TRBJ2-6, with a tentative D call TRBD1 (6 bases). There are 15 residues in the CDR3. Germline assignment: CDR1 DFQATT and CDR2 SNEGSKA (reference sequence). Trimming took off 3 bases at V and 4 bases at J, with 13 bases between the two ends. Written as DNA, the CDR3 is TGCAGTGCTAGCAACAGGGTTAGAGGGGCCAACGTCCTGACTTTC. Protein product: CSASNRVRGANVLTF.

This chain connects TRBV7-2 to TRBJ2-7, with TRBD1 identical over 7 bases. This CDR3 comprises 12 residues. The germline gives CDR1 SGHTA, CDR2 FQGNSA. V gave up 4 bases and J gave up 6 bases; unmatched junction bases: 3. The CDR3 here is CASSSQGFEQYF. CDR3 in DNA: TGTGCCAGCAGCTCACAGGGGTTCGAGCAGTACTTC.

This clonotype was detected only once. The J gene is TRBJ2-7, the V gene TRBV7-3; D not certain. Germline CDR1 SGHTA, CDR2 FQGTGA. CDR3 length: 14 residues. V was pared by 7 bases and J by 0 bases, with 13 bases between. The chain's CDR3 is CASKYSLSSYEQYF. The CDR3 region has the DNA TGTGCCAGCAAATACTCCCTAAGCTCCTACGAGCAGTACTTC.

The chain links TRBV4-1 to TRBJ2-5, with a possible D match to TRBD2 (7 bases). Germline-derived CDR1 and CDR2 are MGHRA and YSYEKL. This CDR3 has 20 residues. V was trimmed by 3 bases and J by 0 bases, leaving 26 bases between them. CDR3 DNA sequence: TGCGCCAGCAGCCAGACATTGGGGGGGGGCGTTGGTATCGACCAAGAGACCCAGTACTTC. Its translation is CASSQTLGGGVGIDQETQYF.

The chain uses TRBV18 and TRBJ2-5, with a tentative D call TRBD2 (6 bases). Trimming stripped 3 bases from V and 5 bases from J, with 16 bases between. The CDR3 covers 15 residues. Germline CDR1 KGHSH, CDR2 LQKENI. CDR3 amino acids: CASSPLGRGTETQYF. DNA of the CDR3: TGTGCCAGCTCACCGCTGGGACGGGGGACGGAGACCCAGTACTTC.

The V call is TRBV10-3, the J call TRBJ2-2; TRBD2 matches 8 bases. The CDR3 is made up of 15 amino acids. Trimming at V came to 6 bases and at J to 6 bases, leaving 9 bases not matched to a gene. Germline-derived CDR1 and CDR2 are ENHRY and SYGVKD. Here the CDR3 reads CAIRRLAGSAGELFF. For the CDR3, the DNA is TGTGCCATCAGGCGGTTAGCGGGATCTGCCGGGGAGCTGTTTTTT.

This clonotype was recorded only once. This chain uses TRBV28 with TRBJ1-4; 9 nucleotides align to TRBD1. Germline V lookup: CDR1 MDHEN, CDR2 SYDVKM. There are 15 residues in the CDR3. The V segment lost 5 bases and the J segment 8 bases; nucleotides outside the gene matches: 9. CDR3 DNA: TGTGCCAGCAGTACACCACAGGGGGCGGGGGAAAAACTGTTTTTT. It specifies CASSTPQGAGEKLFF.

CDR3 protein: CASTFMQGETQYF. The CDR3 nucleotides read TGTGCCAGCACTTTCATGCAGGGAGAGACCCAGTACTTC. The chain carries TRBV12-3 or TRBV12-4 and TRBJ2-5, with D tentatively TRBD1 (5 bases). The CDR3 is 13 residues long. V was clipped by 7 bases and J by 4 bases, with 13 bases between them.

The rearrangement uses TRBV10-2 and TRBJ2-3; 10 nucleotides match TRBD2. Germline loops: CDR1 WSHSY, CDR2 SAAADI. V lost 3 bases and J lost 6; bases outside the gene matches: 9. The CDR3 runs 16 residues. CDR3 in amino acids: CASSDLPRTSGDTQYF. The CDR3 nucleotides read TGCGCCAGCAGTGACCTCCCCCGGACTAGCGGTGATACGCAGTATTTT.

Notes on this clonotype: One end of the junction fails to match germline, which may point to a read error. The gene calls are TRBV6-5 and TRBJ2-1; 13 bases align to TRBD2. The length of the CDR3 is 11 residues. CDR1 is MNHEY, CDR2 SVGAGI, per germline. The CDR3 nucleotides are TGTGCCAGCAGCAGGACTAGCGGGAGAGTCTTC. Amino acid sequence: CASSRTSGRVF.

This clonotype was detected only once. The chain combines TRBV19 with TRBJ2-5; perhaps TRBD2 as D (5 bases). Between the trimmed V and J ends, which lost 5 bases and 2 bases, there was a span of 15 bases. Germline values: CDR1 LNHDA, CDR2 SQIVND (reference sequence). The CDR3 sequence is 15 residues long. The CDR3 protein is CASSLGIQIQETQYF. The CDR3 DNA is TGTGCCAGTAGTCTCGGGATTCAAATACAAGAGACCCAGTACTTC.

J is TRBJ1-1 and V is TRBV6-6; tentative D call: TRBD1 (5 bases). The CDR3 length is 14 residues. The V and J ends lost 2 bases and 1 base respectively, with 8 bases between them. CDR1 MNHNY and CDR2 SVGAGI come from the germline V gene (reference sequence). In DNA form, the CDR3 reads TGTGCCAGCAGTTACGAGGGGAGGAACACTGAAGCTTTCTTT. Residues: CASSYEGRNTEAFF.